This T cell receptor beta chain was identified in a study of shared clonotypes between healthy human individuals. TCRdb keeps only in-frame clones here, not all; method: immunoSEQ multiplex PCR. The table shows about 560,000 clones, with around 76% occurring only once. CDR3 size: 11 residues. From germline, CDR1 is MNHEY and CDR2 SVGAGI. Trimming pared 2 bases from V and 13 bases from J, leaving 11 bases between. This receptor was identified in a woman between 40 and 50 years old in good health. Some clones in this sample may be carry-over from other donors' samples. Sequences were obtained from PBMCs. This chain links TRBV6-5 with TRBJ1-1; the D is unclear. In nucleotides, the CDR3 is TGTGCCAGCAGTTACGCGGGTTTAGTTTTCTTT. It encodes CASSYAGLVFF.